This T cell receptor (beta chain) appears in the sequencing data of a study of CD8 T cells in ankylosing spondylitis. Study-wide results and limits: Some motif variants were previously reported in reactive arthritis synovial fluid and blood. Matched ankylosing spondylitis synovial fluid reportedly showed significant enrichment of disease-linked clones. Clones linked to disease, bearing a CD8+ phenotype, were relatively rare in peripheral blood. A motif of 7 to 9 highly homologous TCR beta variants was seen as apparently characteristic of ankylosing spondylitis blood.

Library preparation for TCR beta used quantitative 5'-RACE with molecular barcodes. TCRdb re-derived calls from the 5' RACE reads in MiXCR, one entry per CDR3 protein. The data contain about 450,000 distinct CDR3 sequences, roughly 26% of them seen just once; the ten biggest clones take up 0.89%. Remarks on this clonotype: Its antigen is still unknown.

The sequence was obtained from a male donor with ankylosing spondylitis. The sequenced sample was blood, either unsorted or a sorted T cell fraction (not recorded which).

In nucleotides, the CDR3 is TGTGCCAGCACCGGGACAGGGGGCGATCAGCCCCAGCATTTT. This translates into CASTGTGGDQPQHF. The V gene is TRBV12-3 or TRBV12-4, the J gene TRBJ1-5, with 12 bases identical to TRBD1. The CDR3 length is 14 residues. V gave up 7 bases and J gave up 5 bases; unmatched junction bases: 3.